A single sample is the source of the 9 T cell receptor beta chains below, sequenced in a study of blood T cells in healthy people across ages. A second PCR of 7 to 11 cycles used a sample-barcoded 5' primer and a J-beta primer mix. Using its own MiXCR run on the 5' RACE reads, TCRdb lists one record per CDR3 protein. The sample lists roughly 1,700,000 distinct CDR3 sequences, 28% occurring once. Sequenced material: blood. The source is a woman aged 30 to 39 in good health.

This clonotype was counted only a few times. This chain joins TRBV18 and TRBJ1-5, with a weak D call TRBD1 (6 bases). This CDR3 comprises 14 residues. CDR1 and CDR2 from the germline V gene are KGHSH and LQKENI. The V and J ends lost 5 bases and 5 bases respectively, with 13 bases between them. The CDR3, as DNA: TGTGCCAGCTCAGATGTAAAGGGGGATCAGCCCCAGCATTTT. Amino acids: CASSDVKGDQPQHF.

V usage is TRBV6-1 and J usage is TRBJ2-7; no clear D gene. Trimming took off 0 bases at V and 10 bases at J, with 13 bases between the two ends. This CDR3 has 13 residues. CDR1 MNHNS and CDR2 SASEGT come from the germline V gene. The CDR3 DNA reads TGTGCCAGCAGTGAAGCGGGCAGTTTCTTTCAGTACTTC. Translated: CASSEAGSFFQYF.

The CDR3 is CSASKFDEAFF. Written as DNA, the CDR3 is TGCAGTGCTTCAAAATTTGATGAAGCTTTCTTT. The genes are TRBV20-1 and TRBJ1-1; the D is unclear. V shed 5 bases and J shed 7 bases, with 11 bases lying between them. The CDR3 contains 11 residues. Per the germline V gene, CDR1 is DFQATT and CDR2 is SNEGSKA (reference sequence).

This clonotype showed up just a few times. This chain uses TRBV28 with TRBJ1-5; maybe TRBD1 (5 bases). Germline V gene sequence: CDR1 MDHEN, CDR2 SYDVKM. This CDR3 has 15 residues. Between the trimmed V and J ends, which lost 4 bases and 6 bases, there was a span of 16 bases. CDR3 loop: CASSYGQGFRQPQHF. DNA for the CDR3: TGTGCCAGCAGTTATGGCCAGGGTTTTCGTCAGCCCCAGCATTTT.

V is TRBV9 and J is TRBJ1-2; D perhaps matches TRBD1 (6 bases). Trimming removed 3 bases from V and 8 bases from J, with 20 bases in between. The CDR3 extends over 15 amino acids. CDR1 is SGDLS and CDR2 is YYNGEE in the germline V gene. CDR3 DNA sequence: TGTGCCAGCAGCGGAGGGGGTACTTACAGGGAGGGCTACACCTTC. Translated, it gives CASSGGGTYREGYTF.

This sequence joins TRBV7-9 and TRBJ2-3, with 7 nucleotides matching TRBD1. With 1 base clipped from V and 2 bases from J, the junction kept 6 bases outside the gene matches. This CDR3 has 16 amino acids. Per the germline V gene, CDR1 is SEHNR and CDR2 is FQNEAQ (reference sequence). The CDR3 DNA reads TGTGCCAGCAGCTTAGATCCGACAGGGCCCACAGATACGCAGTATTTT. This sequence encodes CASSLDPTGPTDTQYF.

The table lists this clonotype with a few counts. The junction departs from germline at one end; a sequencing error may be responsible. CDR3 region: CASSLEMAGATKNIRYF. Written as DNA, the CDR3 is TGTGCCAGCAGCCTCGAAATGGCGGGAGCGACCAAAAACATTCGGTACTTC. The chain carries TRBV3-1 and TRBJ2-4, with 7 positions matching TRBD2. Germline lookup yields CDR1 LGHDT and CDR2 YNNKEL (reference sequence). This CDR3 region has 17 residues.

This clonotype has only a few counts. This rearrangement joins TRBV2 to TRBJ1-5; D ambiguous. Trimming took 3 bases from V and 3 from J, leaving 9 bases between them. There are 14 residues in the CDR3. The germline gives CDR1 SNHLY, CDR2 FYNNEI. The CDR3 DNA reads TGTGCCAGCAGTGATACGCATATCAATCAGCCCCAGCATTTT. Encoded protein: CASSDTHINQPQHF.

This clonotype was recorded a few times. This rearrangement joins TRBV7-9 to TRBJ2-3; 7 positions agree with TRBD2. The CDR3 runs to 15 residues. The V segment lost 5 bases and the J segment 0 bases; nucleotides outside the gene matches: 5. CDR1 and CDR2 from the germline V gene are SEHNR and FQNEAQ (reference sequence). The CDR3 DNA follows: TGTGCCAGCAGCGTCGGGACTATCAGCACAGATACGCAGTATTTT. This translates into CASSVGTISTDTQYF.